The 21 T cell receptor beta chains below were found in one sample sequenced in a study of blood T cell repertoires in COVID-19. Produced via immunoSEQ multiplex PCR; TCRdb's table is partial and in-frame only. The sample consists of 180,000 or so clones, approximately 85% of them appearing once. The material sequenced was peripheral blood. These receptors all come from a human donor with active or convalescent COVID-19. The donor label of this sample is uncertain.

In this sample, this clone turned up once. The V call is TRBV15, the J call TRBJ1-1; TRBD1 aligns across 8 bases. The CDR3 is made up of 17 amino acids. With 2 bases clipped from V and 4 bases from J, the junction kept 12 bases outside the gene matches. Germline loops: CDR1 LNHNV, CDR2 YYDKDF (reference sequence). The DNA for the CDR3 is TGTGCCACCAGCAGACCCCTCGGGACAGGAAGGGGCACTGAAGCTTTCTTT. Translated, it gives CATSRPLGTGRGTEAFF.

The chain links TRBV3-1 (or the pseudogene TRBV3-2) to TRBJ2-2; D is possibly TRBD2 (6 bases). The germline CDR1 and CDR2 sequences are LGHDT and YNNKEL (reference sequence). V was shortened by 4 bases and J by 8 bases, with 14 bases between the two germline ends. The CDR3 spans 14 residues. The CDR3 sequence is CASSPWEVLGELFF. CDR3 nucleotide sequence: TGTGCCAGCAGCCCCTGGGAGGTCTTGGGGGAGCTGTTTTTT.

This chain uses TRBV11-2 with TRBJ2-5; 7 nucleotides match TRBD1. The CDR3 covers 16 residues. The junction had 12 bases not matched to a gene; V was cut back by 6 bases and J by 2 bases. CDR1 and CDR2 (germline): SGHAT, FQNNGV. The CDR3: CASRPRGRGTQETQYF. The DNA for the CDR3 is TGTGCCAGCAGACCCCGCGGCAGGGGGACACAAGAGACCCAGTACTTC.

The chain combines TRBV2 with TRBJ2-3; D possibly corresponds to TRBD2 (7 bases). The CDR3 contains 15 residues. The germline V gene encodes CDR1 SNHLY and CDR2 FYNNEI. V was clipped by 7 bases and J by 1 base, with 15 bases between them. This CDR3 reads CASTPWGGRTDTQYF. The CDR3 DNA reads as TGTGCCAGCACTCCCTGGGGGGGCCGCACAGATACGCAGTATTTT.

The chain carries TRBV2 and TRBJ2-1, with 8 bases fitting TRBD1. Germline CDR1 reads SNHLY; CDR2 reads FYNNEI. The CDR3 extends over 14 amino acids. With 7 bases clipped from V and 7 bases from J, the junction kept 9 bases outside the gene matches. This chain's CDR3 is CASNPRTGSNEQFF. As DNA, the CDR3 is TGTGCCAGCAACCCCCGGACAGGGTCAAATGAGCAGTTCTTC.

The chain employs TRBV11-2 and TRBJ2-7; 9 positions match TRBD2. The V segment lost 6 bases and the J segment 5 bases; nucleotides outside the gene matches: 11. Germline V gene data show CDR1 as SGHAT and CDR2 as FQNNGV. The length of the CDR3 is 15 residues. The CDR3, as DNA: TGTGCCAGCAGTTACCTTAGCGGGGGAGGTGACGAGCAGTACTTC. Protein: CASSYLSGGGDEQYF.

This clone was seen once. This chain connects TRBV5-4 to TRBJ1-4; D possibly corresponds to TRBD1 (5 bases). This CDR3 has 15 residues. Germline V lookup: CDR1 SGHNT, CDR2 YYREEE (reference sequence). V lost 3 bases and J 5 bases, leaving 14 bases between the germline ends. The chain's CDR3 is CASSYGGTANEKLFF. Here the CDR3 DNA reads TGTGCCAGCAGCTATGGGGGGACTGCGAATGAAAAACTGTTTTTT.

J is TRBJ1-2 and V is TRBV7-6, with a possible D match to TRBD1 (5 bases). This CDR3 has 16 amino acids. Germline V lookup: CDR1 SGHVS, CDR2 FNYEAQ. Between the trimmed V and J ends, which lost 6 bases and 4 bases, there was a span of 21 bases. The CDR3 region has the DNA TGTGCCAGCAGTTCTGGCTACGACAGCTACTCCTATGGCTACACCTTC. Protein sequence: CASSSGYDSYSYGYTF. The full variable domain, its missing parts supplied by reference TRBV7-6 and TRBJ1-2, is GAGVSQSPRYKVTKRGQDVALRCDPISGHVSLYWYRQALGQGPEFLTYFNYEAQQDKSGLPNDRFSAERPEGSISTLTIQRTEQRDSAMYRCASSSGYDSYSYGYTFGSGTRLTVV.

The gene calls are TRBV5-1 and TRBJ2-1; 14 bases agree with TRBD2. Germline CDR1 and CDR2: SGHRS and YFSETQ. Trimming removed 2 bases from V and 1 base from J; junction bases left unmatched: 11. The CDR3 has 20 amino acids. The CDR3, as DNA: TGCGCCAGCAGCTTAAGGACTAGCGGGAGGAGGATAACATCCTACAATGAGCAGTTCTTC. Protein: CASSLRTSGRRITSYNEQFF.

This clone was recorded once. The chain recombines TRBV6-5 with TRBJ2-3; 11 bases agree with TRBD2. Trimming cost V 4 bases and J 5 bases; bases outside gene matches: 8. The CDR3 runs to 16 residues. CDR1 MNHEY and CDR2 SVGAGI come from the germline V gene. DNA of the CDR3: TGTGCCAGCAGTTTCACTAGCGGGGGTATACGAGATACGCAGTATTTT. Protein: CASSFTSGGIRDTQYF.

The rearrangement joins TRBV29-1 to TRBJ2-7; 8 bases map to TRBD1. Trimming removed 4 bases from V and 5 bases from J; junction bases left unmatched: 1. CDR3 length: 11 residues. Germline lookup yields CDR1 SQVTM and CDR2 ANQGSEA. The chain's CDR3 is CSVGTGNEQYF. CDR3 nucleotide sequence: TGCAGCGTTGGGACAGGGAACGAGCAGTACTTC.

This clone turned up a few times. The genes are TRBV7-7 and TRBJ2-2, with unresolved D. The germline V and J ends were trimmed by 1 base and 8 bases, with 5 bases remaining between them. From germline, CDR1 is SSHAT and CDR2 FNYEAQ (reference sequence). CDR3 size: 12 residues. CDR3 DNA: TGTGCCAGCAGCTTAGTGCGGGGGGAGCTGTTTTTT. It codes for CASSLVRGELFF.

The chain carries TRBV5-4 and TRBJ2-5; TRBD1 agrees at 7 bases. The CDR3 sequence is 13 residues long. CDR1 and CDR2 from the germline V gene are SGHNT and YYREEE (reference sequence). With 0 bases clipped from V and 6 bases from J, the junction kept 2 bases outside the gene matches. The CDR3 spells CASSLEGGKTQYF. The DNA of the CDR3 is TGTGCCAGCAGCTTGGAAGGGGGCAAGACCCAGTACTTC.

The V gene is TRBV28, the J gene TRBJ2-2, with D unclear. The V and J ends lost 5 bases and 6 bases respectively, with 10 bases between them. This CDR3 has 13 amino acids. Germline V gene data show CDR1 as MDHEN and CDR2 as SYDVKM. CDR3 nucleotide sequence: TGTGCCAGCAGTCCCTCAGAAGCCGGGGAGCTGTTTTTT. Translation: CASSPSEAGELFF.

There are a few counts of this clone. V and J are TRBV30 and TRBJ1-1; TRBD1 matches 9 bases. Per the germline V gene, CDR1 is GTSNPN and CDR2 is SVGIG (reference sequence). The ends lost 3 bases at V and 4 bases at J; junction bases unmatched: 6. CDR3 length: 14 residues. The CDR3 spells CAWRTGGGSTEAFF. In nucleotides, the CDR3 is TGTGCCTGGAGGACAGGGGGGGGGAGCACTGAAGCTTTCTTT. The whole variable domain, remainder taken from reference TRBV30 and TRBJ1-1, is SQTIHQWPATLVQPVGSPLSLECTVEGTSNPNLYWYRQAAGRGLQLLFYSVGIGQISSEVPQNLSASRPQDRQFILSSKKLLLSDSGFYLCAWRTGGGSTEAFFGQGTRLTVV.

The rearrangement links TRBV5-4 to TRBJ2-5; 9 bases align to TRBD1. J gave up 3 bases and V 5 bases, and 2 bases lay outside the gene matches. Germline CDR1 and CDR2: SGHNT and YYREEE (reference sequence). There are 13 residues in the CDR3. The DNA for the CDR3 is TGTGCCAGCAGATGGGACAGGGAAGAGACCCAGTACTTC. Its protein product is CASRWDREETQYF.

The chain has TRBV11-2 and TRBJ1-2; tentative D call: TRBD1 (5 bases). Trimming cost V 6 bases and J 1 base, with 15 bases left between them. CDR3 length: 15 residues. Per the germline V gene, CDR1 is SGHAT and CDR2 is FQNNGV. CDR3 nucleotides: TGTGCCAGCAGGGTCTGGGGGGGGGATAACTATGGCTACACCTTC. As protein: CASRVWGGDNYGYTF.

V and J are TRBV27 and TRBJ2-2, with 8 nucleotides matching TRBD2. The CDR3 covers 16 residues. CDR1 is MNHEY and CDR2 is SMNVEV in the germline V gene (reference sequence). V trimming: 7 bases; J trimming: 2 bases; junction bases outside the gene matches: 9. The CDR3 spells CASIDLAGYNTGELFF. Written as DNA, the CDR3 is TGTGCCAGCATCGACCTAGCGGGCTATAACACCGGGGAGCTGTTTTTT.

The rearrangement links TRBV6-5 to TRBJ1-5, with D perhaps TRBD1 (6 bases). Trimming removed 6 bases at V and 5 bases at J, with 8 bases between. In germline, CDR1 is MNHEY, CDR2 SVGAGI. There are 12 residues in the CDR3. CDR3 in DNA: TGTGCCAGCAGGGCAGGGGATCAGCCCCAGCATTTT. Translating gives CASRAGDQPQHF.

The chain uses TRBV30 and TRBJ1-6, with 9 bases aligning to TRBD1. V gave up 3 bases and J gave up 4 bases; unmatched junction bases: 7. The CDR3 length is 16 residues. The germline gives CDR1 GTSNPN, CDR2 SVGIG (reference sequence). CDR3: CAWSTGGAPYNSPLHF. For the CDR3, the DNA is TGTGCCTGGAGCACAGGGGGCGCCCCTTATAATTCACCCCTCCACTTT.

The rearrangement links TRBV4-2 to TRBJ1-2; D ambiguous. V was trimmed by 1 base and J by 2 bases, leaving 8 bases between them. CDR1 and CDR2 from the germline V gene are LGHNA and YNFKEQ. This CDR3 has 14 residues. The CDR3 DNA sequence: TGTGCCAGCAGCCAAGTCATTCTAAACTATGGCTACACCTTC. Residues: CASSQVILNYGYTF.